This T cell receptor beta chain was sequenced for a study of Ad26.COV2.S vaccination and SARS-CoV-2 variants. Study background: Recipients of Ad26.COV2.S got it intramuscularly, once or twice 56 days apart. Whole-study results and caveats: From the TCR breadth and depth analyses, total T cell responses may have been underestimated.

Of note for this clone: Its cognate antigen is unknown.

This sample's treatment: around 19 received Ad26.COV2.S at low or high dose, single or two shots; 5 received placebo; per-sample allocation not given. The study sampled participants on day 63 after the first vaccine or placebo injection. An adult of 18-55 years in Boston served as donor. What was given as vaccine was an Ad26 vector encoding Wuhan-strain SARS-CoV-2 spike. Generated by immunoSEQ multiplex PCR, the TCRdb table keeps only in-frame clones and is missing some. The sample holds roughly 380,000 clones, 70% to 90% seen once. The sequencing used peripheral blood, collected in a trial of Ad26.COV2.S vaccine versus placebo. The receptor comes from a person between 18 and 65 years old who received the Ad26.COV2.S COVID-19 vaccine or a placebo.

CDR3 sequence: CASSLDPNDSGNTIYF. CDR3 nucleotide sequence: TGTGCCAGCAGCTTAGACCCGAACGATTCTGGAAACACCATATATTTT. The chain recombines TRBV11-2 with TRBJ1-3, with D unclear. The V gene's germline CDR1 is SGHAT and CDR2 FQNNGV. This CDR3 spans 16 amino acids. The V end lost 0 bases, the J end lost 1 base, and 10 bases lay between the germline ends.